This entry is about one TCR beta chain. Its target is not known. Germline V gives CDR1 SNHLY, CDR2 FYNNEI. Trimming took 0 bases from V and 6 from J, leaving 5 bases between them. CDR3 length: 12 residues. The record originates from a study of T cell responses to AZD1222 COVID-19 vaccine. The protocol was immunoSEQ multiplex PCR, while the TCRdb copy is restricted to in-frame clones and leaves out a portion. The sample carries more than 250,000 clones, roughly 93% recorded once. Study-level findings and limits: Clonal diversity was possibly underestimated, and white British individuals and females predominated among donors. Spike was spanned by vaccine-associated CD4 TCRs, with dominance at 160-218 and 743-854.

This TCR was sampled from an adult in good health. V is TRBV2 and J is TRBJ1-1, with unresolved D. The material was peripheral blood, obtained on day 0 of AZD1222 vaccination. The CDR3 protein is CASSEATAEAFF. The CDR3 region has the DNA TGTGCCAGCAGTGAAGCAACAGCTGAAGCTTTCTTT.